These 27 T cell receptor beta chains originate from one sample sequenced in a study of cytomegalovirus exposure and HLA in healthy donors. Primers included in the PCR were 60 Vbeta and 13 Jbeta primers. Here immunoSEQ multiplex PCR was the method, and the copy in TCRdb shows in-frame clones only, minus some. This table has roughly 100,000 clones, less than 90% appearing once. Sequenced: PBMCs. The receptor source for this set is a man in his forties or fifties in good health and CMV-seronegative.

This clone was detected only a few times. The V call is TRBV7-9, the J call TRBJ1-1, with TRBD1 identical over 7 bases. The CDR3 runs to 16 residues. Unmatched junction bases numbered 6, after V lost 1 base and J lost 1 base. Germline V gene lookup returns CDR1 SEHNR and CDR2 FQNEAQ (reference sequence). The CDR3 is CASSLVPTGSNTEAFF. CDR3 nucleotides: TGTGCCAGCAGCTTAGTCCCGACAGGGTCGAACACTGAAGCTTTCTTT.

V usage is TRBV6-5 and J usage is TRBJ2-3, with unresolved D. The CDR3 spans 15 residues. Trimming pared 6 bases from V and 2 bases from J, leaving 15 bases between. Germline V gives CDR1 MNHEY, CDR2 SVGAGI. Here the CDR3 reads CASSRRRQPTDTQYF. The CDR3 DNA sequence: TGTGCCAGCAGCCGACGCAGGCAACCCACAGATACGCAGTATTTT.

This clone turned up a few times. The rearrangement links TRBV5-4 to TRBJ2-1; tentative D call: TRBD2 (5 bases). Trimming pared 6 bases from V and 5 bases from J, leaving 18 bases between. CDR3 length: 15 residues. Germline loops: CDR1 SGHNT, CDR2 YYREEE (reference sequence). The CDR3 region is CASMGPGYTDNEQFF. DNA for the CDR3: TGTGCCAGCATGGGCCCGGGGTATACCGACAATGAGCAGTTCTTC.

CDR3 DNA: TGTGCCAGCAGCCCAATCCGGGACAGCAATGAAAAACTGTTTTTT. Translating gives CASSPIRDSNEKLFF. The chain uses TRBV11-2 and TRBJ1-4; TRBD1 matches at 7 bases. The germline CDR1 and CDR2 sequences are SGHAT and FQNNGV. The CDR3 consists of 15 residues. V was clipped by 5 bases and J by 5 bases; unmatched bases: 8.

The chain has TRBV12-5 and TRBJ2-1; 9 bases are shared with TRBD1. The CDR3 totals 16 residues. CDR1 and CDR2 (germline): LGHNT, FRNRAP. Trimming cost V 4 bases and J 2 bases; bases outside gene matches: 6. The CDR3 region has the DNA TGTGCTAGTGGTTCTTACAGGGGGCAGACCTACAATGAGCAGTTCTTC. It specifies CASGSYRGQTYNEQFF.

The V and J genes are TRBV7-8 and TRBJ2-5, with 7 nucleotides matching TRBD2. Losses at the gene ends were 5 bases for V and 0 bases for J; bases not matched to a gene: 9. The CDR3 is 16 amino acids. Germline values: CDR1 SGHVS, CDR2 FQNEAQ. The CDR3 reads CASSTRRGGHQETQYF. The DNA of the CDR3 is TGTGCCAGCAGCACCCGCCGCGGGGGTCACCAAGAGACCCAGTACTTC.

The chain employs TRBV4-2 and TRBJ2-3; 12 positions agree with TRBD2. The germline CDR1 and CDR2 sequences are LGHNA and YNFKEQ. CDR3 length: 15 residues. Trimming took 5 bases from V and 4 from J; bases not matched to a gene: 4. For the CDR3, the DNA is TGTGCCAGCAGCATGAGACTAGCGGGGGCAGATACGCAGTATTTT. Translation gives CASSMRLAGADTQYF.

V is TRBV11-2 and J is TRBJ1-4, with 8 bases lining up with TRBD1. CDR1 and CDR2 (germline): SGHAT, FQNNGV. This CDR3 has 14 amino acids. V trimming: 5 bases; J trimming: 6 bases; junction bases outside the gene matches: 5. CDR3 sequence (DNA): TGTGCCAGCAGCCCCCGGACAGGGTATGAAAAACTGTTTTTT. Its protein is CASSPRTGYEKLFF.

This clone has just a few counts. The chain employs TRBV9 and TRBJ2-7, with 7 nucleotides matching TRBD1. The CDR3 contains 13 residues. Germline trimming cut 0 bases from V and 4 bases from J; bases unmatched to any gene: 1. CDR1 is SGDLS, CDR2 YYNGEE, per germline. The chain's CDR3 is CASSVDRGYEQYF. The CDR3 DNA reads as TGTGCCAGCAGCGTAGACAGGGGATACGAGCAGTACTTC. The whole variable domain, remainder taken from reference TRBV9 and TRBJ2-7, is DSGVTQTPKHLITATGQRVTLRCSPRSGDLSVYWYQQSLDQGLQFLIQYYNGEERAKGNILERFSAQQFPDLHSELNLSSLELGDSALYFCASSVDRGYEQYFGPGTRLTVT.

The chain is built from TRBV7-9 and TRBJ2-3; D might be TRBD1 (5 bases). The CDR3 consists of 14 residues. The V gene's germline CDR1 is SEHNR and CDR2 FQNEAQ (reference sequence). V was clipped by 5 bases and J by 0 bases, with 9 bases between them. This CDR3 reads CASSHRQSTDTQYF. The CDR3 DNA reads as TGTGCCAGCAGCCATCGACAGAGCACAGATACGCAGTATTTT.

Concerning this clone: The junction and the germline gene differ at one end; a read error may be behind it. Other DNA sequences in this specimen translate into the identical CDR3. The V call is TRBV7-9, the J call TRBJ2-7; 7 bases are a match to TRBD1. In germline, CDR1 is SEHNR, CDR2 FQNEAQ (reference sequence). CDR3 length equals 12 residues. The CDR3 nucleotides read TGTTCCAGCAGCTTAGGGGGCTCCGAGCAGTACTTC. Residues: CSSSLGGSEQYF.

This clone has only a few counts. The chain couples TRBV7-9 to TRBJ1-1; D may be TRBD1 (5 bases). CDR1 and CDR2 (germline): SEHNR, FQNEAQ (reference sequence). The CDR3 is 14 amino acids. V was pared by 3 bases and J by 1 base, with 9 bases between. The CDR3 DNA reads TGTGCCAGCAGCTTGTCGGGGGGGAACACTGAAGCTTTCTTT. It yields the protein CASSLSGGNTEAFF. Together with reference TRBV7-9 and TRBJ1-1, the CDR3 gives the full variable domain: DTGVSQNPRHKITKRGQNVTFRCDPISEHNRLYWYRQTLGQGPEFLTYFQNEAQLEKSRLLSDRFSAERPKGSFSTLEIQRTEQGDSAMYLCASSLSGGNTEAFFGQGTRLTVV.

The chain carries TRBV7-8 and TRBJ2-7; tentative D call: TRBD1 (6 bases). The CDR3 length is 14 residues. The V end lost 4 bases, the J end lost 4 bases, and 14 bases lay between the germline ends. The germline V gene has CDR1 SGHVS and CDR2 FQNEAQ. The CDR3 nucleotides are TGTGCCAGCAGCTGGGCCCAGAGGGGGTACGAGCAGTACTTC. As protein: CASSWAQRGYEQYF.

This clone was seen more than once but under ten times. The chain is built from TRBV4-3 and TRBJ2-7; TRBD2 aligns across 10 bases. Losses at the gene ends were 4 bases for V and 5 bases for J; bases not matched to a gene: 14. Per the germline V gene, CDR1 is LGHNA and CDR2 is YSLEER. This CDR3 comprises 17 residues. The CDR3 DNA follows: TGCGCCAGCAGCCGACAAGCGGGGGGGCCTCCGCCAAACGAGCAGTACTTC. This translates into CASSRQAGGPPPNEQYF.

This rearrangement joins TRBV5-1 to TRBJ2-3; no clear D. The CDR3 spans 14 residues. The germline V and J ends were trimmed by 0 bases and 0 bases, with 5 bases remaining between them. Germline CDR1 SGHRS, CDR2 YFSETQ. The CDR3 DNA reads TGCGCCAGCAGCTTGGGGGCCAGCACAGATACGCAGTATTTT. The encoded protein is CASSLGASTDTQYF.

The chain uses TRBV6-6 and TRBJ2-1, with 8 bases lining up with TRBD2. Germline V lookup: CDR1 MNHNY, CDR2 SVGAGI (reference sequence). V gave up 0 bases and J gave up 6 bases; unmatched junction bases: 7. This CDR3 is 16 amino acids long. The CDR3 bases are TGTGCCAGCAGTTACTCGAAGCTAGCGGGCTTCAATGAGCAGTTCTTC. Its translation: CASSYSKLAGFNEQFF.

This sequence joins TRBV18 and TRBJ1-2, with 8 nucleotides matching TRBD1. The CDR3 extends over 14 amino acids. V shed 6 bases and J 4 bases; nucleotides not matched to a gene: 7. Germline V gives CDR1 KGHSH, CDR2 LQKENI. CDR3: CASSERQGSYGYTF. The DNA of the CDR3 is TGTGCCAGCTCGGAACGACAGGGGAGCTATGGCTACACCTTC.

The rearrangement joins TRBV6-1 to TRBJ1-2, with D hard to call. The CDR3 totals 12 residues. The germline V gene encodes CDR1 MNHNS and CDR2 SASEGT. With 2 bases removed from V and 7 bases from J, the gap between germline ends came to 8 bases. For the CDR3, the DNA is TGTGCCAGCAGTGAATACAGCACTGGCTACACCTTC. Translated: CASSEYSTGYTF.

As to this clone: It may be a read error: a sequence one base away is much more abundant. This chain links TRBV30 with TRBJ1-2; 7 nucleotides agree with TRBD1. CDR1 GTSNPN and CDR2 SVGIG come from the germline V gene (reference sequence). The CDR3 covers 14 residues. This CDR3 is CARSVRRGLSGYTF. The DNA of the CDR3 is TGTGCCCGGAGTGTGAGAAGGGGGCTGAGTGGCTACACCTTC. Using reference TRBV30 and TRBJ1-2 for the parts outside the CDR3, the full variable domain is SQTIHQWPATLVQPVGSPLSLECTVEGTSNPNLYWYRQAAGRGLQLLFYSVGIGQISSEVPQNLSASRPQDRQFILSSKKLLLSDSGFYLCARSVRRGLSGYTFGSGTRLTVV.

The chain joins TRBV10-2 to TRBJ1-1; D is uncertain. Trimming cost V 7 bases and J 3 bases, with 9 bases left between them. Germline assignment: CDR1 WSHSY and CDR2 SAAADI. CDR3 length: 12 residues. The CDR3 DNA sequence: TGCGCCAGCACCGAGGGCTACACTGAAGCTTTCTTT. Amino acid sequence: CASTEGYTEAFF.

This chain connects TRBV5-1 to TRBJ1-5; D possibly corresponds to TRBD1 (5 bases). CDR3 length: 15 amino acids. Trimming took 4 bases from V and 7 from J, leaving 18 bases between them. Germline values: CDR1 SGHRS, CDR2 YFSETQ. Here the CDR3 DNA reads TGCGCCAGCAGCACATACTTCCAGGGTCGCCAGCCCCAGCATTTT. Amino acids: CASSTYFQGRQPQHF.

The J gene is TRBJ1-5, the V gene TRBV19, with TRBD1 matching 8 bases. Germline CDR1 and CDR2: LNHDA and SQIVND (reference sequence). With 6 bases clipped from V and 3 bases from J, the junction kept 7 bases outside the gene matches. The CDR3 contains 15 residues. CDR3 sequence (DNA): TGTGCCAGTAGGACAGACAGGGGATACAATCAGCCCCAGCATTTT. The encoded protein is CASRTDRGYNQPQHF.

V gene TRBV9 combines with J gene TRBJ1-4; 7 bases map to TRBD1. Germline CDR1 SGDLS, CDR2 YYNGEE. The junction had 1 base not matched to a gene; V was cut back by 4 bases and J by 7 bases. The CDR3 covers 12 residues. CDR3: CASSNRGEKLFF. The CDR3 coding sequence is TGTGCCAGCAGCAACAGGGGTGAAAAACTGTTTTTT. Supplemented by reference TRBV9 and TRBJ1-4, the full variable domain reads DSGVTQTPKHLITATGQRVTLRCSPRSGDLSVYWYQQSLDQGLQFLIQYYNGEERAKGNILERFSAQQFPDLHSELNLSSLELGDSALYFCASSNRGEKLFFGSGTQLSVL.

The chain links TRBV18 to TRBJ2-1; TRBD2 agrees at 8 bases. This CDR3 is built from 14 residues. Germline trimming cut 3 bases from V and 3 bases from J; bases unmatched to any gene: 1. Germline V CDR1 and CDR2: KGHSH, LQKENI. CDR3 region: CASSPGTSYNEQFF. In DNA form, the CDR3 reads TGTGCCAGCTCACCCGGGACTAGCTACAATGAGCAGTTCTTC.

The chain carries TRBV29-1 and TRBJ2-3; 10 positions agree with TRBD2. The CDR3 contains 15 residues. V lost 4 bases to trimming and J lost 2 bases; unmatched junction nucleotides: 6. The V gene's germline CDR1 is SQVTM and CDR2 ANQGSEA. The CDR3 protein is CSVGTSGFYTDTQYF. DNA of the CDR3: TGCAGCGTTGGGACTAGCGGTTTCTACACAGATACGCAGTATTTT.

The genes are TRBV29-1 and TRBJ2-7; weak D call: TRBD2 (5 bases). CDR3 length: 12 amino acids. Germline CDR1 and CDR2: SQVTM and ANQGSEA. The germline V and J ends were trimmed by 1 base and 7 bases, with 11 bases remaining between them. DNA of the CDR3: TGCAGCGTTGAAGGGGTCGGAGGAGAGCAGTACTTC. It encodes CSVEGVGGEQYF.

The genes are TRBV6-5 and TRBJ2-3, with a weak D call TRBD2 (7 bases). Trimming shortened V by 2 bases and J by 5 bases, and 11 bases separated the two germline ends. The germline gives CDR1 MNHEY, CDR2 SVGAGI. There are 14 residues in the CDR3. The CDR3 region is CASSYAGAIDTQYF. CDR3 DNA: TGTGCCAGCAGTTACGCGGGGGCGATAGATACGCAGTATTTT.